Reported below is one TCR beta chain. What it binds is not known. This entry comes from a study of shared clonotypes between healthy human individuals. Overall study results and limits: Among several donors, about 5% of naive CD4 clonotypes were found in common. Sampling included only blood; tissue repertoires likely differ.

Sequencing was at deep level. Sequencing was performed with immunoSEQ multiplex PCR; in TCRdb, only in-frame clones are kept and a portion is missing. This table holds 2 million to 2.5 million clones, around 93% found once. Looked up from germline, CDR1 is SGHDT and CDR2 is YYEEEE. Trimming at V came to 4 bases and at J to 6 bases, leaving 13 bases not matched to a gene. The CDR3 has 15 residues. Sequenced sample: naive CD4+ T cells from PBMCs. Subset noted: CD45RA+ positively selected. This sequence joins TRBV5-6 and TRBJ2-7; 7 bases are a match to TRBD1. This clonotype was sampled from a man aged 18 to 29 in good health. Some clones in this sample may be carry-over from other donors' samples. The CDR3 protein is CASSPQGGGRGEQYF. The CDR3 nucleotides are TGTGCCAGCAGCCCCCAAGGGGGCGGACGTGGCGAGCAGTACTTC.